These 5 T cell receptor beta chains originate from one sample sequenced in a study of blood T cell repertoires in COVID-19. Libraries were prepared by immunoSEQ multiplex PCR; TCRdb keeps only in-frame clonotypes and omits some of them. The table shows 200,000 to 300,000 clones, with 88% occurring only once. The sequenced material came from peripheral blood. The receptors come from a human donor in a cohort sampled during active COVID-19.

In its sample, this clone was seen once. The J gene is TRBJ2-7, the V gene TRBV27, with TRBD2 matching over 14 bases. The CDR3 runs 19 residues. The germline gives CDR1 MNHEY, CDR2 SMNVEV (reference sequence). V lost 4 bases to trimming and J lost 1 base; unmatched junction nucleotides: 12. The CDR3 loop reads CASSSSPGLAGVLSYEQYF. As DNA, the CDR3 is TGTGCCAGCAGTTCGAGCCCGGGACTAGCGGGAGTGCTGTCCTACGAGCAGTACTTC.

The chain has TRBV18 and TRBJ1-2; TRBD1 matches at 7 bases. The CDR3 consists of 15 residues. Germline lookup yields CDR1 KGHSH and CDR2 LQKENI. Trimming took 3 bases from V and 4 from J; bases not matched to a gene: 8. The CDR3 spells CASSPTGESGYGYTF. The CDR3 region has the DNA TGTGCCAGCTCACCCACAGGGGAGTCTGGCTATGGCTACACCTTC.

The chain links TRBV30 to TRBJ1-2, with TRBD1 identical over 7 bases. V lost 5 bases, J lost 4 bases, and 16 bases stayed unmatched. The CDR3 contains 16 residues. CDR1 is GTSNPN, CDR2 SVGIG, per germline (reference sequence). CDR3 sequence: CAWQRKGTARGYGYTF. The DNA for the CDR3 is TGTGCCTGGCAGAGGAAGGGGACAGCACGTGGCTATGGCTACACCTTC.

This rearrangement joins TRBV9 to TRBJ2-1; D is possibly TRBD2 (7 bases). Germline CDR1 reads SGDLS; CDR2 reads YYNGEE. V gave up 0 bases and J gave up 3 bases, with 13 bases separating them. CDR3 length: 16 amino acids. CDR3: CASSVEGRGDYNEQFF. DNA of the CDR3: TGTGCCAGCAGCGTAGAAGGGAGGGGGGACTACAATGAGCAGTTCTTC.

CDR3: CASNKGLPNTEAFF. The CDR3 coding sequence is TGTGCCAGCAACAAGGGACTCCCGAACACTGAAGCTTTCTTT. V usage is TRBV5-8 and J usage is TRBJ1-1; TRBD1 is a possible D gene (5 bases). CDR1 is SGHTS and CDR2 is YDEGEE in the germline V gene. The CDR3 has 14 residues. V lost 6 bases, J lost 1 base, and 13 bases lay in between.